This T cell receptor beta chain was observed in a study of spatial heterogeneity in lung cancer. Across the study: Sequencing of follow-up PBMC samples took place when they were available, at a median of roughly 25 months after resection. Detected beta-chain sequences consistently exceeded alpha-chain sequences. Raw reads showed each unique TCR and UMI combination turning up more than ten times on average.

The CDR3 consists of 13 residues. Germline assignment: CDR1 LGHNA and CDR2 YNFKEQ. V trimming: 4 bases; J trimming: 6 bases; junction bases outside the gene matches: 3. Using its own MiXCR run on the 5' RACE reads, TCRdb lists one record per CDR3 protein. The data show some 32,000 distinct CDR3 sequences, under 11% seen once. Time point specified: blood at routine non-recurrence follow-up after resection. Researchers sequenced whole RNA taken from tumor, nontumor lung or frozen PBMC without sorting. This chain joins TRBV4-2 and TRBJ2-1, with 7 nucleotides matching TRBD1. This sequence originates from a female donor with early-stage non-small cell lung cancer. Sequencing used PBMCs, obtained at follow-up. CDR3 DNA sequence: TGTGCCAGCAGCCCGAGACAGGGCAATGAGCAGTTCTTC. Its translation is CASSPRQGNEQFF.